The clone carrying this T cell receptor (beta chain) has just a few counts. This CDR3 has 13 amino acids. The V gene lost 3 bases and the J gene lost 6 bases, with 8 bases spanning the gap. Germline V gives CDR1 SEHNR, CDR2 FQNEAQ (reference sequence). The data were obtained in a study of neoadjuvant anti-PD-1 for oral cavity cancer. Some clones are missing from TCRdb's copy, which holds only in-frame ones; the method was immunoSEQ multiplex PCR. The sample records tens of thousands of clones, 30% to 40% being singletons. The time point here: after neoadjuvant nivolumab, at surgical resection. These newly diagnosed stage II-IVA oral cavity squamous cell carcinoma patients had no prior systemic or radiation treatment.

The specimen was tumor tissue, collected after nivolumab (anti-PD-1) treatment. The origin of this receptor is a person between 35 and 79 years old with oral cavity squamous cell carcinoma. The chain joins TRBV7-9 to TRBJ2-2; tentatively, D is TRBD1 (5 bases). DNA of the CDR3: TGTGCCAGCAGCTTCAGGGTCGCCGGGGAGCTGTTTTTT. Translated, it gives CASSFRVAGELFF.